Listed below are T cell receptor beta chains from one sample, sequenced in a study of regulatory T cells in long-lasting Graves disease. TCRdb analysed the multiplex PCR reads with MiXCR anew, one entry per CDR3 protein. Of some 340,000 distinct CDR3 sequences listed, about 10% are singletons. These data are also associated with another study on T cells in Graves' hyperthyroidism and ophthalmopathy.

Source: peripheral blood mononuclear cells (PBMCs), taken at new diagnosis, from a patient treated with antithyroid drugs. These receptors all stem from a young woman with Graves disease. The CDR3 runs from the conserved cysteine through the conserved F or W. A D gene is named only where the DNA matches it firmly. Expanded clones get a size class; other rows say once, few or many, or leave the size out.

>TRBD2|TRBV7-9|many|TRBJ2-3
TGTGCCAGCAGCTTCGGACTAGCGGGAGGAACAGATACGCAGTATTTT
CASSFGLAGGTDTQYF
>-|TRBV20-1|many|TRBJ2-5
TGCAGTGCTAGAGATCCTCGCAGACAAGAGACCCAGTACTTC
CSARDPRRQETQYF
>-|TRBV6-1|many|TRBJ1-5
TGTGCCACCTCGACGGGTAGGGGCAATCAGCCCCAGCATTTT
CATSTGRGNQPQHF
>-|TRBV2|many|TRBJ1-2
TGTGCCAGCAGTCCAAGGACGGGCTATGGCTACACCTTC
CASSPRTGYGYTF
>TRBD2|TRBV6-1|-|TRBJ2-1
TGTGCCAGCAATAGACTAGCGGGAGCCCTTGGAGGGGGAGGCGGCTACAATGAGCAGTTCTTC
CASNRLAGALGGGGGYNEQFF
>-|TRBV18|many|TRBJ2-3
TGTGCCAGCTCACCAGTTCCCCCTGCGACAGATACGCAGTATTTT
CASSPVPPATDTQYF
>-|TRBV29-1|many|TRBJ1-2
TGCAGCGTCCACAAAGGGCAATCGGATGGCTACACCTTC
CSVHKGQSDGYTF
>-|TRBV7-9|many|TRBJ1-3
TGTGCCAGCAGCCCTCCGGCAGGAAACACCATATATTTT
CASSPPAGNTIYF
>TRBD1|TRBV11-2|few|TRBJ1-2
TGTGCCAGCAGCCAGGGGATTAAAACAGGGGTAGGAGGCTACACCTTC
CASSQGIKTGVGGYTF
>TRBD1|TRBV12-3/TRBV12-4|-|TRBJ2-1
TGTGCCAGCAGTTTAGGCGCAGAGGGGGCCCTATACAATGAGCAGTTCTTC
CASSLGAEGALYNEQFF
>-|TRBV20-1|many|TRBJ1-4
TGCAGTGCTAGGTCAACTAGGGGTATTCAACGCGGTGAAAAACTGTTTTTT
CSARSTRGIQRGEKLFF
>TRBD2|TRBV6-1|-|TRBJ2-2
TGTGCCAGCACGATAGCGGGGAACACCGGGGAGCTGTTTTTT
CASTIAGNTGELFF
>TRBD1|TRBV20-1|many|TRBJ1-2
TGCAGTGCTACGGACAGGGGGCTAACCGTCTATGGCTACACCTTC
CSATDRGLTVYGYTF
>-|TRBV4-3|few|TRBJ2-1
TGCGCCAGCAGCCAAGATCTGGCTAGCGTATACAATGAGCAGTTCTTC
CASSQDLASVYNEQFF
>-|TRBV10-3|many|TRBJ1-1
TGTGCCATCAGTGAGTCTAACGGGAATCCGGGGACTGAAGCTTTCTTT
CAISESNGNPGTEAFF
>-|TRBV25-1|-|TRBJ2-5
TGTGCCAGCAGTGAATTGGTCTCGGGCGGGGGCGGGGAGACCCAGTACTTC
CASSELVSGGGGETQYF
>-|TRBV29-1|-|TRBJ2-1
TGCAGCGTGAGGGGCCGACTAGTCAATGAGCAGTTCTTC
CSVRGRLVNEQFF
>TRBD2|TRBV5-1|-|TRBJ2-1
TGCGCCAGCGTACCCTCTAGCGGGAGGGACACATACAATGAGCAGTTCTTC
CASVPSSGRDTYNEQFF
>TRBD2|TRBV7-9|few|TRBJ2-1
TGTGCCAGCAGCCATATCACTAGCGGGATGTTGATCTACAATGAGCAGTTCTTC
CASSHITSGMLIYNEQFF
>TRBD2|TRBV20-1|-|TRBJ2-1
TGCAGTGCTAGAGCCCTACGCGCGGGAGGGCCCGGTGTGGGGTACAATGAGCAGTTCTTC
CSARALRAGGPGVGYNEQFF
>TRBD2|TRBV20-1|many|TRBJ2-7
TGCAGTGCCATTAGCGGGAGGGTCTACGAGCAGTACTTC
CSAISGRVYEQYF
>TRBD2|TRBV19|many|TRBJ2-1
TGTGCCAGTAGTCGGACTAGCGGATTCTCCTACAATGAGCAGTTCTTC
CASSRTSGFSYNEQFF
>TRBD2|TRBV13|many|TRBJ2-1
TGTGCCAGCAGCCTCGGGACTAGCGGGAGCTCCTACAATGAGCAGTTCTTC
CASSLGTSGSSYNEQFF
>-|TRBV12-3/TRBV12-4|-|TRBJ1-4
TGTGCCAGCCGCCGGGGGAGGGAAAAACTGTTTTTT
CASRRGREKLFF
>-|TRBV5-1|many|TRBJ1-4
TGTGCCAGCAGTTACTTAGGGAATGAAAAACTGTTTTTT
CASSYLGNEKLFF
>TRBD2|TRBV20-1|few|TRBJ2-2
TGCAGTGCTAGAGATGTGGCGAGTTGGGGTAGCGGGAGCCGAAACACCGGGGAGCTGTTTTTT
CSARDVASWGSGSRNTGELFF
>-|TRBV10-3|many|TRBJ1-3
TGTGCCATCAGTGAAAGGGGCAGGGTTGTCGGCTCTGGAAACACCATATATTTT
CAISERGRVVGSGNTIYF
>-|TRBV20-1|-|TRBJ1-5
TGCAGTGCTATCGAGGGGGGGGCAACTCAGCCCCAGCATTTT
CSAIEGGATQPQHF
>-|TRBV7-2|many|TRBJ1-2
TGTGCCAGCAGCTTGGGAGGGAGTAAACTCTATGGCTACACCTTC
CASSLGGSKLYGYTF
>-|TRBV11-3|few|TRBJ2-2
TGTGCCAGCAGCTCCTCCGAGGCGGGGACGAACACCGGGGAGCTGTTTTTT
CASSSSEAGTNTGELFF
>TRBD2|TRBV7-9|few|TRBJ2-1
TGTGCTAGCAGCTTAGGTCCCAGCGGGGTAAGCAATGAGCAGTTCTTC
CASSLGPSGVSNEQFF
>TRBD1|TRBV6-1|many|TRBJ1-5
TGTGCCAGCAGTCCCAGGGGGGGTTACAATCAGCCCCAGCATTTT
CASSPRGGYNQPQHF
>-|TRBV11-2|many|TRBJ2-3
TGTGCCAGCAGCTTAGATTTCGGCGGGGTAATGACAGATACGCAGTATTTT
CASSLDFGGVMTDTQYF
>TRBD1|TRBV24-1|many|TRBJ2-1
TGTGCCACCAGTGCTGGGACAGGGTTCGGCGGGGCCCATGAGCAGTTCTTC
CATSAGTGFGGAHEQFF
>TRBD2|TRBV24-1|many|TRBJ2-1
TGTGCCACCAGTGAAGCCGGGACTAGTTCCTACAATGAGCAGTTCTTC
CATSEAGTSSYNEQFF
>-|TRBV11-2|many|TRBJ2-7
TGTGCCAGCAGCTTTTTGGCGGGGACCTACGAGCAGTACTTC
CASSFLAGTYEQYF
>TRBD1|TRBV15|many|TRBJ2-3
TGTGCCACCAGCACCGGGACAGGGGAGACAGATACGCAGTATTTT
CATSTGTGETDTQYF
>TRBD2|TRBV10-3|many|TRBJ2-7
TGTGCCATCAGTGAATCGGGACTACTGCGCTACGAGCAGTACTTC
CAISESGLLRYEQYF
>-|TRBV20-1|many|TRBJ2-1
TGCAGTGCTAGAGATCTAGCGTCGCGCGATGAGCAGTTCTTC
CSARDLASRDEQFF
>-|TRBV7-9|-|TRBJ2-6
TGTGCCAGCAGCCACTCCAGGGGCATGAGAGGGGCCAACGTCCTGACTTTC
CASSHSRGMRGANVLTF
>TRBD1|TRBV15|-|TRBJ2-1
TGTGCCACCAGCAGAGATGGACAGGTTTACAATGAGCAGTTCTTC
CATSRDGQVYNEQFF
>TRBD2|TRBV11-3|many|TRBJ2-5
TGTGCCAGCAGCGCCGGATCTAGCGGGGTCCGGGAGACCCAGTACTTC
CASSAGSSGVRETQYF
>-|TRBV7-2|many|TRBJ2-5
TGTGCCAGCAGCCTGACCTACAACCAAGAGACCCAGTACTTC
CASSLTYNQETQYF